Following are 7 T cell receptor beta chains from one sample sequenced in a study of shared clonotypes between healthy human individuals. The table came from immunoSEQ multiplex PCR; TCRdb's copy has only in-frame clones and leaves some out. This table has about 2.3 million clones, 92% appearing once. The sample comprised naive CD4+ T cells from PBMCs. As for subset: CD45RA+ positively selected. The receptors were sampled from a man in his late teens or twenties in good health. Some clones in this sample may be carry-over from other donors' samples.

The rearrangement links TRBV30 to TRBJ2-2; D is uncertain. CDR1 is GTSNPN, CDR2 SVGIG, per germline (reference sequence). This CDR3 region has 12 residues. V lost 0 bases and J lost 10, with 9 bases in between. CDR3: CAWSVAALELFF. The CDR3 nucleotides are TGTGCCTGGAGTGTGGCTGCCTTGGAGCTGTTTTTT.

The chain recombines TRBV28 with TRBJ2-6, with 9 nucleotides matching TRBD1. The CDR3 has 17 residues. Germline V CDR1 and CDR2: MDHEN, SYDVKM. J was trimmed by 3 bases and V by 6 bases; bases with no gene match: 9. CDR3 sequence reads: CASRRSGTGFGANVLTF. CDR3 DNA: TGTGCCAGCAGGCGCTCCGGGACAGGGTTTGGGGCCAACGTCCTGACTTTC.

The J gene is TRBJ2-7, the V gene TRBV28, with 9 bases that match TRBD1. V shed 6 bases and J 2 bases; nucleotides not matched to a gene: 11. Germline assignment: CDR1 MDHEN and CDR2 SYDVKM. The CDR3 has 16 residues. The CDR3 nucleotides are TGTGCCAGCAGCTCTACAGGGGGCAGCGGTCCCTACGAGCAGTACTTC. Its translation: CASSSTGGSGPYEQYF.

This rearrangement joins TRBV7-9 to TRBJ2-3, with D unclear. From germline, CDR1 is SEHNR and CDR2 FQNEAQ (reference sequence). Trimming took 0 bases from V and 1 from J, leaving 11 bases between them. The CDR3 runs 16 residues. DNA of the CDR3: TGTGCCAGCAGCTTAGCGCCGACGAGTGGCACAGATACGCAGTATTTT. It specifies CASSLAPTSGTDTQYF.

Written as DNA, the CDR3 is TGTGCCAGCAGTTTCGGTGGGGCAGATACGCAGTATTTT. Residues: CASSFGGADTQYF. The V call is TRBV27, the J call TRBJ2-3; D is ambiguous. Trimming left V 3 bases short and J 4 bases short, with 8 bases between. Per germline, CDR1 MNHEY and CDR2 SMNVEV (reference sequence). The CDR3 is 13 amino acids.

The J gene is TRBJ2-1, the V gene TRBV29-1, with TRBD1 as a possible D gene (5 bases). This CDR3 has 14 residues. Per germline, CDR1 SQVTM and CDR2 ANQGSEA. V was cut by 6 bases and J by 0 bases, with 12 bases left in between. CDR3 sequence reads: CSVEQANSYNEQFF. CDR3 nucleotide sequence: TGCAGCGTCGAACAGGCCAACTCCTACAATGAGCAGTTCTTC.

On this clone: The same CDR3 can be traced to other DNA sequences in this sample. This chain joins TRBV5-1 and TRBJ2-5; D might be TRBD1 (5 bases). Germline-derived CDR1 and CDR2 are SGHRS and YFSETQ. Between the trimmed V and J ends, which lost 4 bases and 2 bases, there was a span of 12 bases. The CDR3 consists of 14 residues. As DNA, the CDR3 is TGCGCCAGCAGCCTGGGGCAGGATCAAGAGACCCAGTACTTC. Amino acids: CASSLGQDQETQYF.